Listed here are 29 T cell receptor beta chains from one sample, sequenced in a study of graft-versus-host responses after intestinal transplantation. Measured with immunoSEQ multiplex PCR; TCRdb has only the in-frame clones, and not every one. The table lists more than 95,000 clones, roughly 87% of them singletons. These receptors lack a known antigen. Sequenced material: unstimulated CD4+ T cells sorted from spleen or lymph node cells, taken before intestinal transplant. These receptors were taken from a human donor who received an intestinal transplant.

The rearrangement joins TRBV9 to TRBJ2-2; D unresolved. V lost 2 bases to trimming and J lost 6 bases, with 5 bases between them. The CDR3 is made up of 12 amino acids. Germline V gene lookup returns CDR1 SGDLS and CDR2 YYNGEE. The CDR3 DNA sequence: TGTGCCAGCAGCGTCCCCCCCGGGGAGCTGTTTTTT. Amino acid sequence: CASSVPPGELFF. Using reference TRBV9 and TRBJ2-2 for the parts outside the CDR3, the full variable domain is DSGVTQTPKHLITATGQRVTLRCSPRSGDLSVYWYQQSLDQGLQFLIQYYNGEERAKGNILERFSAQQFPDLHSELNLSSLELGDSALYFCASSVPPGELFFGEGSRLTVL.

This chain links TRBV9 with TRBJ2-2; D tentatively fits TRBD1 or TRBD2 (5 bases each). Germline V gene lookup returns CDR1 SGDLS and CDR2 YYNGEE. Trimming left V 6 bases short and J 1 base short, with 16 bases between. The length of the CDR3 is 16 residues. The DNA for the CDR3 is TGTGCCAGCAACCGGTTGGGGACGCTGAACACCGGGGAGCTGTTTTTT. Translation gives CASNRLGTLNTGELFF. The full variable domain, its missing parts supplied by reference TRBV9 and TRBJ2-2, is DSGVTQTPKHLITATGQRVTLRCSPRSGDLSVYWYQQSLDQGLQFLIQYYNGEERAKGNILERFSAQQFPDLHSELNLSSLELGDSALYFCASNRLGTLNTGELFFGEGSRLTVL.

V gene TRBV9 combines with J gene TRBJ1-2; 8 bases align to TRBD1. Looked up from germline, CDR1 is SGDLS and CDR2 is YYNGEE. The trim removed 4 bases at V and 3 bases at J, leaving 2 bases unmatched. The CDR3 runs to 13 residues. The CDR3 sequence: CASSPDRDYGYTF. The CDR3 DNA follows: TGTGCCAGCAGCCCGGACAGGGACTATGGCTACACCTTC.

J is TRBJ2-3 and V is TRBV9; 8 bases agree with TRBD2. V shed 6 bases and J 0 bases; nucleotides not matched to a gene: 12. The CDR3 spans 17 residues. CDR1 is SGDLS, CDR2 YYNGEE, per germline. CDR3 in DNA: TGTGCCAGCACCAAAAACCCCGGGGGGGCTAGCACAGATACGCAGTATTTT. Residues: CASTKNPGGASTDTQYF.

The chain is built from TRBV5-1 and TRBJ2-5, with D possibly matching TRBD2 (7 bases). This CDR3 has 14 amino acids. Per the germline V gene, CDR1 is SGHRS and CDR2 is YFSETQ. V lost 4 bases, J lost 5 bases, and 15 bases lay in between. CDR3 loop: CASSGRGAWETQYF. The CDR3 DNA is TGCGCCAGCAGCGGACGGGGGGCGTGGGAGACCCAGTACTTC. The variable domain in full, with the rest retrieved from reference TRBV5-1 and TRBJ2-5, is KAGVTQTPRYLIKTRGQQVTLSCSPISGHRSVSWYQQTPGQGLQFLFEYFSETQRNKGNFPGRFSGRQFSNSRSEMNVSTLELGDSALYLCASSGRGAWETQYFGPGTRLLVL.

The rearrangement joins TRBV6-6 to TRBJ2-4; 8 positions agree with TRBD2. Germline V lookup: CDR1 MNHNY, CDR2 SVGAGI (reference sequence). The length of the CDR3 is 16 residues. Trimming at V came to 6 bases and at J to 1 base, leaving 8 bases not matched to a gene. CDR3 in DNA: TGTGCCAGCAGACCTAGTGGCGGGGGGGCCAAAAACATTCAGTACTTC. Its protein is CASRPSGGGAKNIQYF.

This chain joins TRBV9 and TRBJ2-7, with 8 positions matching TRBD2. V lost 3 bases and J lost 6; bases outside the gene matches: 17. The CDR3 loop spans 17 amino acids. Germline assignment: CDR1 SGDLS and CDR2 YYNGEE. CDR3 region: CASSAHLLAGGFSEQYF. The CDR3 DNA is TGTGCCAGCAGCGCCCATCTTTTGGCGGGGGGCTTTAGCGAGCAGTACTTC.

V usage is TRBV7-9 and J usage is TRBJ1-3; no clear D. Germline V CDR1 and CDR2: SEHNR, FQNEAQ (reference sequence). Trimming removed 3 bases at V and 1 base at J, with 4 bases between. The length of the CDR3 is 13 residues. This CDR3 reads CASSFPSGNTIYF. CDR3 in DNA: TGTGCCAGCAGCTTCCCTTCTGGAAACACCATATATTTT.

The genes are TRBV10-3 and TRBJ2-5; TRBD2 matches at 13 bases. Germline CDR1 reads ENHRY; CDR2 reads SYGVKD. The CDR3 is made up of 16 amino acids. V lost 6 bases, J lost 6 bases, and 10 bases stayed unmatched. The CDR3 bases are TGTGCCATCAGCCAAGAGACTAGCGGGAGGTGGAAGACCCAGTACTTC. It translates to CAISQETSGRWKTQYF.

This clone was counted a single time. The J gene is TRBJ2-7, the V gene TRBV7-2; D is possibly TRBD1 or TRBD2 (5 bases each). CDR1 SGHTA and CDR2 FQGNSA come from the germline V gene. Trimming shortened V by 1 base and J by 5 bases, and 12 bases separated the two germline ends. The CDR3 loop spans 14 amino acids. The CDR3 sequence: CASSLGGPLDEQYF. CDR3 bases: TGTGCCAGCAGCTTAGGGGGACCCCTCGACGAGCAGTACTTC.

V and J are TRBV6-1 and TRBJ2-3; TRBD2 matches at 11 bases. Losses at the gene ends were 8 bases for V and 5 bases for J; bases not matched to a gene: 9. This CDR3 spans 15 amino acids. Germline values: CDR1 MNHNS, CDR2 SASEGT. CDR3: CASLSSGRSGDTQYF. CDR3 nucleotides: TGTGCCAGCCTTTCTAGCGGGAGGTCGGGAGATACGCAGTATTTT.

This clone showed up just a few times. This chain's CDR3 is CASSQVVLAGGYNEQFF. The CDR3 nucleotides read TGCGCCAGCAGCCAAGTAGTACTAGCGGGAGGGTACAATGAGCAGTTCTTC. V is TRBV4-1 and J is TRBJ2-1; 13 bases map to TRBD2. This CDR3 has 17 residues. The ends lost 1 base at V and 4 bases at J; junction bases unmatched: 4. Germline V gene lookup returns CDR1 MGHRA and CDR2 YSYEKL.

This clone has only one observation. The rearrangement joins TRBV7-9 to TRBJ2-7; 7 bases are shared with TRBD2. V lost 4 bases to trimming and J lost 7 bases; unmatched junction nucleotides: 10. Germline-derived CDR1 and CDR2 are SEHNR and FQNEAQ (reference sequence). The CDR3 consists of 14 residues. CDR3 bases: TGTGCCAGCAGCTCGATACCGGGAGGCAGAGAGCAGTACTTC. It codes for CASSSIPGGREQYF.

The CDR3 here is CAEGQGPDSPLHF. CDR3 coding DNA: TGTGCGGAGGGCCAGGGCCCCGATTCACCCCTCCACTTT. The chain uses TRBV5-4 and TRBJ1-6, with D possibly being TRBD1 (5 bases). The CDR3 has 13 amino acids. Germline CDR1 and CDR2: SGHNT and YYREEE (reference sequence).

The chain employs TRBV6-1 and TRBJ2-7; 7 bases align to TRBD1. V shed 4 bases, J shed 3 bases, and the junction held 9 bases outside the gene matches. CDR3 size: 15 residues. The germline V gene encodes CDR1 MNHNS and CDR2 SASEGT. In DNA, the CDR3 is TGTGCCAGCAGTGGCAGGGGGAAGGCCATCTACGAGCAGTACTTC. Translating it yields CASSGRGKAIYEQYF.

The chain joins TRBV18 to TRBJ2-3; TRBD1 matches at 7 bases. The ends lost 3 bases at V and 2 bases at J; junction bases unmatched: 2. Per germline, CDR1 KGHSH and CDR2 LQKENI. The CDR3 runs 14 residues. The CDR3 loop is CASSPGTDTDTQYF. The CDR3 bases are TGTGCCAGCTCACCCGGGACAGACACAGATACGCAGTATTTT.

The chain uses TRBV5-7 and TRBJ2-3; perhaps TRBD1 as D (6 bases). TRBV5-7 is known as an ORF, though its function is uncertain. Trimming stripped 2 bases from V and 6 bases from J, with 13 bases between. This CDR3 contains 14 residues. CDR3 sequence: CASSFRGSSDTQYF. In DNA, the CDR3 is TGTGCCAGCAGCTTCAGGGGTTCCTCGGATACGCAGTATTTT.

This chain connects TRBV14 to TRBJ2-1; 10 bases line up with TRBD1. The CDR3 has 22 residues. With 0 bases clipped from V and 1 base from J, the junction kept 18 bases outside the gene matches. CDR1 is SGHDN, CDR2 FVKESK, per germline. CDR3 DNA: TGTGCCAGCAGCCAAGATGACAGGGGGCGATTTAGTAGCGGGTATTCCTACAATGAGCAGTTCTTC. Translation: CASSQDDRGRFSSGYSYNEQFF.

J is TRBJ1-1 and V is TRBV10-3; perhaps TRBD1 as D (6 bases). CDR3 size: 13 residues. V gave up 3 bases and J gave up 1 base, with 6 bases separating them. Germline V lookup: CDR1 ENHRY, CDR2 SYGVKD. CDR3 residues: CAISEQGNTEAFF. Written as DNA, the CDR3 is TGTGCCATCAGTGAACAGGGGAACACTGAAGCTTTCTTT.

This chain joins TRBV5-1 and TRBJ2-2; D possibly corresponds to TRBD2 (6 bases). The CDR3 extends over 15 amino acids. Trimming stripped 4 bases from V and 3 bases from J, with 13 bases between. Germline CDR1 reads SGHRS; CDR2 reads YFSETQ. CDR3 sequence reads: CASSRLGGDTGELFF. The CDR3 nucleotides read TGCGCCAGCAGCCGCTTGGGGGGAGACACCGGGGAGCTGTTTTTT.

This chain uses TRBV18 with TRBJ2-2, with 8 bases matching TRBD1. V lost 3 bases, J lost 3 bases, and 9 bases stayed unmatched. The germline gives CDR1 KGHSH, CDR2 LQKENI. This CDR3 is built from 17 residues. The CDR3 loop reads CASSPSRQGKDTGELFF. DNA of the CDR3: TGTGCCAGCTCACCGTCAAGACAGGGGAAAGACACCGGGGAGCTGTTTTTT.

V usage is TRBV2 and J usage is TRBJ1-2; D remains unclear. V was shortened by 8 bases and J by 7 bases, with 11 bases between the two germline ends. The CDR3 has 11 residues. In germline, CDR1 is SNHLY, CDR2 FYNNEI. In nucleotides, the CDR3 is TGTGCCAGCGGGGAGAGCATTGGCTACACCTTC. It codes for CASGESIGYTF.

This CDR3 reads CASSSGLADNEQFF. Here the CDR3 DNA reads TGTGCCAGCAGCTCCGGACTAGCGGACAATGAGCAGTTCTTC. The rearrangement links TRBV7-3 to TRBJ2-1; 10 nucleotides align to TRBD2. After removal of 4 bases from V and 5 bases from J, the junction contained 2 bases not matched to a gene. The CDR3 length is 14 residues. Looked up from germline, CDR1 is SGHTA and CDR2 is FQGTGA.

The chain links TRBV6-5 to TRBJ1-1; no clear D. The CDR3 is 13 amino acids. Deletions cut 5 bases from V and 11 bases from J, with 18 bases between. CDR1 and CDR2 (germline): MNHEY, SVGAGI. DNA of the CDR3: TGTGCCAGCAGTGAAGCGTCGTACCTGGGGGCTTTCTTT. Amino acids: CASSEASYLGAFF.

The rearrangement links TRBV19 to TRBJ1-6; the match to TRBD1 covers 8 bases. From germline, CDR1 is LNHDA and CDR2 SQIVND (reference sequence). There are 19 residues in the CDR3. V dropped 3 bases and J dropped 0; count of bases not matched to a gene: 10. CDR3 region: CASSMRTGQVVSYNSPLHF. The CDR3 DNA reads as TGTGCCAGTAGTATGCGGACAGGGCAGGTGGTCTCCTATAATTCACCCCTCCACTTT.

The chain links TRBV7-9 to TRBJ2-5; no clear D gene. The germline gives CDR1 SEHNR, CDR2 FQNEAQ (reference sequence). V was trimmed by 1 base and J by 2 bases, leaving 11 bases between them. The CDR3 runs to 15 residues. In nucleotides, the CDR3 is TGTGCCAGCAGCTTAGTGTTGCCAGCACAAGAGACCCAGTACTTC. Translation: CASSLVLPAQETQYF. Complete variable domain (other parts from reference TRBV7-9 and TRBJ2-5): DTGVSQNPRHKITKRGQNVTFRCDPISEHNRLYWYRQTLGQGPEFLTYFQNEAQLEKSRLLSDRFSAERPKGSFSTLEIQRTEQGDSAMYLCASSLVLPAQETQYFGPGTRLLVL.

This clone was counted between two and nine times. The chain combines TRBV7-3 with TRBJ2-1, with 8 bases lining up with TRBD2. Unmatched junction bases numbered 4, after V lost 6 bases and J lost 6 bases. The CDR3 runs 13 residues. From germline, CDR1 is SGHTA and CDR2 FQGTGA. In DNA, the CDR3 is TGTGCCAGCAGTACCGGGACTAGCAATGAGCAGTTCTTC. Encoded protein: CASSTGTSNEQFF.

This rearrangement joins TRBV4-1 to TRBJ2-7, with 8 bases that match TRBD1. This CDR3 is built from 16 residues. V shed 3 bases, J shed 6 bases, and the junction held 13 bases outside the gene matches. The germline V gene has CDR1 MGHRA and CDR2 YSYEKL. CDR3 amino acids: CASSQEQPGQAGEQYF. CDR3 coding DNA: TGCGCCAGCAGCCAGGAACAACCGGGACAGGCTGGCGAGCAGTACTTC.

The gene calls are TRBV7-9 and TRBJ1-4, with TRBD1 matching 9 bases. The V segment lost 1 base and the J segment 8 bases; nucleotides outside the gene matches: 5. Germline V gene sequence: CDR1 SEHNR, CDR2 FQNEAQ (reference sequence). The CDR3 has 15 amino acids. Written as DNA, the CDR3 is TGTGCCAGCAGCTTAGAGGACAGGGGTGGAGAAAAACTGTTTTTT. The encoded protein is CASSLEDRGGEKLFF.